The subject of this entry is one T cell receptor (beta chain). Its target is unknown. CDR1 and CDR2 from the germline V gene are MDHEN and SYDVKM. CDR3 length: 15 residues. After removal of 3 bases from V and 2 bases from J, the junction contained 5 bases not matched to a gene. Per sorted-subset replicate PCR, input was 150 to 250 ng DNA, representing roughly 30,000 T cell genomes. Data came from immunoSEQ multiplex PCR; TCRdb stores just in-frame clones and leaves some out. The sample has some 900,000 clones, less than 85% seen once; the top ten hold about 1.5%. This entry is derived from a study of shared clonotypes between healthy human individuals. Study findings and constraints: The diversity represented, both genetic and in exposure history, was limited by few donors.

This TCR came from a man younger than 35 in good health. The V call is TRBV28, the J call TRBJ2-3; 7 bases are shared with TRBD1. Sequencing was performed on memory CD4+ T cells sorted from blood. Subset specified: CD45RA-negative fraction. The CDR3 DNA is TGTGCCAGCAGTTTCGGGGACAGATACACAGATACGCAGTATTTT. Its translation is CASSFGDRYTDTQYF.